This T cell receptor (beta chain) is drawn from a study of blood T cell repertoires in COVID-19 (dated by TCRdb to 2018 to 2021). Study-wide context: Collaborator samples came from the United States, Italy and Spain and covered acute and convalescent phases of COVID-19. The material from the prospective study consisted of cDNA or gDNA derived from T cells, B-cell-depleted T cells, or PBMCs. The dataset comprised deeply sampled blood TCRbeta repertoires from subjects exposed to, actively infected with, or recovered from COVID-19. The repertoires were released in a freely available public database meant as a resource for research on the immune response to SARS-CoV-2. The samples were drawn from the first 160 participants of the ongoing ImmuneRACE study and from 950 to 1,500 subjects provided by 6 global collaborators. The sample metadata nearly always contained a de-identified subject ID, COVID-19 status, age in years and sex. Where HLA class I and class II types were available, the types were taken from metadata supplied by the sample provider, not from assay-based typing.

With regard to this clone: There is no known antigen for this receptor. No base quality values were provided; no much bigger clone lies one nucleotide off.

After removal of 5 bases from V and 6 bases from J, the junction retains 3 bases not matched to a gene. From the germline V gene (reference sequence), CDR1 is MNHEY and CDR2 is SMNVEV. CDR3 length: 14 amino acids, cysteine to phenylalanine. Only the CDR3 part of the read is kept: 42 bases, read in frame from the first base. TCRbeta CDR3 regions were amplified from genomic DNA by means of the immunoSEQ Assay, a bias-controlled multiplex PCR. Per the source publication's procedure: Nucleated cell counts per sample were estimated from amplification of reference gene primers within the assay. To quantify the absolute abundance of each unique TCRbeta CDR3 rearrangement, sequence reads were collapsed and filtered. Productive Simpson clonality was computed per sample as the square root of Simpson's diversity index over productive rearrangements. Here the immuneACCESS table is served through TCRdb, limited to in-frame sequences with V and J called. Missing clones are a known gap in these copies; in checked studies unresolved V genes cover under half, and the rest lacks a known reason. The DNA was the basis for D and trimming; V, J and clone size are from that table. Within this sample are around 100,000 clones, with just over 85% of them counted one time only. Of the sample, about 3% is held by the ten largest clones.

Collaborating institutions collected whole blood in K2EDTA tubes following their own protocols. For TCRbeta analysis, collaborators shipped samples as frozen whole blood, isolated PBMCs, or DNA extracted from either of those sample types. The paper's findings and limits, for the study overall: How much clinical and demographic metadata was included differed by source and by participant, and the metadata was provided uncurated.

The receptor chain draws on TRBV27 and TRBJ2-2; 10 nucleotides in the junction match TRBD2. The sample was peripheral blood. The TCR sequence derives from a human donor in a cohort sampled during active COVID-19. The sequence in DNA is TGTGCCAGCAGTCCTAGCGGGAGACCCGGGGAGCTGTTTTTT. It encodes CASSPSGRPGELFF.